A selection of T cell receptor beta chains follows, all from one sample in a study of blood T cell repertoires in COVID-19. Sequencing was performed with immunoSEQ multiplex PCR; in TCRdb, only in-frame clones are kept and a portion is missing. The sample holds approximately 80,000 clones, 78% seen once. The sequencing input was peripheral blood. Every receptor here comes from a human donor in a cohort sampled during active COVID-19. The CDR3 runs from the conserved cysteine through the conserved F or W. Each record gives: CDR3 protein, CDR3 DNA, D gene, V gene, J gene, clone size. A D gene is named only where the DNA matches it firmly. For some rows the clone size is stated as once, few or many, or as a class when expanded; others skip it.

CDR3 protein: CAGGSTGTTNEQFF; CDR3 DNA: TGTGCCGGCGGATCGACCGGGACTACCAATGAGCAGTTCTTC; D gene: TRBD2; V gene: TRBV6-5; J gene: TRBJ2-1; clone size: -
CDR3 protein: CAAGQEDTQYF; CDR3 DNA: TGTGCCGCAGGACAGGAGGATACGCAGTATTTT; D gene: TRBD1; V gene: TRBV24-1; J gene: TRBJ2-3; clone size: many
CDR3 protein: CASSESPGPYGYTF; CDR3 DNA: TGTGCCAGCAGTGAATCACCGGGTCCCTATGGCTACACCTTC; D gene: -; V gene: TRBV6-1; J gene: TRBJ1-2; clone size: -
CDR3 protein: CSIVAGRNTEAFF; CDR3 DNA: TGCAGTATAGTGGCGGGTAGAAACACTGAAGCTTTCTTT; D gene: -; V gene: TRBV29-1; J gene: TRBJ1-1; clone size: -
CDR3 protein: CASSRTVGAGTEAFF; CDR3 DNA: TGCGCCAGCAGCCGCACTGTGGGGGCGGGCACTGAAGCTTTCTTT; D gene: -; V gene: TRBV4-1; J gene: TRBJ1-1; clone size: -
CDR3 protein: CASSRSWQGGNEQFF; CDR3 DNA: TGCGCCAGCAGCCGATCCTGGCAGGGTGGAAATGAGCAGTTCTTC; D gene: -; V gene: TRBV4-3; J gene: TRBJ2-1; clone size: -
CDR3 protein: CASSQGGSGQVNIQYF; CDR3 DNA: TGTGCCAGCAGCCAAGGTGGTTCAGGTCAGGTGAACATTCAGTACTTC; D gene: -; V gene: TRBV3-1/TRBV3-2; J gene: TRBJ2-4; clone size: once
CDR3 protein: CASGVNRGFNSPLHF; CDR3 DNA: TGTGCCAGCGGGGTTAACAGGGGGTTTAATTCACCCCTCCACTTT; D gene: TRBD1; V gene: TRBV6-5; J gene: TRBJ1-6; clone size: few
CDR3 protein: CASSPPGTGELFF; CDR3 DNA: TGTGCCAGCTCACCCCCAGGAACCGGGGAGCTGTTTTTT; D gene: -; V gene: TRBV18; J gene: TRBJ2-2; clone size: -
CDR3 protein: CASSSDGPGAFF; CDR3 DNA: TGTGCCAGCAGCTCGGACGGCCCGGGGGCTTTCTTT; D gene: -; V gene: TRBV11-1; J gene: TRBJ1-1; clone size: -
CDR3 protein: CASSPSTVWNTEAFF; CDR3 DNA: TGTGCCAGCAGCCCCTCGACAGTCTGGAACACTGAAGCTTTCTTT; D gene: -; V gene: TRBV11-2; J gene: TRBJ1-1; clone size: -
CDR3 protein: CASSLAGGGGNSPLHF; CDR3 DNA: TGTGCCAGCAGCTTAGCCGGAGGGGGCGGTAATTCACCCCTCCACTTT; D gene: TRBD1; V gene: TRBV7-9; J gene: TRBJ1-6; clone size: few
CDR3 protein: CASSLGSSFTDTQYF; CDR3 DNA: TGTGCCAGCAGCTTAGGTTCAAGCTTCACAGATACGCAGTATTTT; D gene: -; V gene: TRBV11-3; J gene: TRBJ2-3; clone size: few
CDR3 protein: CASSSWEITSYNEQFF; CDR3 DNA: TGTGCCAGCAGTTCTTGGGAGATTACCTCCTACAATGAGCAGTTCTTC; D gene: -; V gene: TRBV6-5; J gene: TRBJ2-1; clone size: -
CDR3 protein: CASTGRGNQPQHF; CDR3 DNA: TGTGCCAGCACAGGGAGGGGCAATCAGCCCCAGCATTTT; D gene: -; V gene: TRBV6-5; J gene: TRBJ1-5; clone size: -
CDR3 protein: CASSLGTFRIGAMNTEAFF; CDR3 DNA: TGTGCCAGCAGCTTAGGAACGTTTAGGATAGGGGCCATGAACACTGAAGCTTTCTTT; D gene: -; V gene: TRBV11-3; J gene: TRBJ1-1; clone size: once
CDR3 protein: CASSQIQGQGYF; CDR3 DNA: TGTGCCAGCAGTCAGATACAGGGTCAAGGGTACTTC; D gene: -; V gene: TRBV6-6; J gene: TRBJ2-7; clone size: -
CDR3 protein: CASSATPGTSGEGGELFF; CDR3 DNA: TGTGCCAGCAGCGCCACCCCCGGGACTAGCGGGGAAGGCGGGGAGCTGTTTTTT; D gene: TRBD2; V gene: TRBV7-9; J gene: TRBJ2-2; clone size: once
CDR3 protein: CASSSSEWETQYF; CDR3 DNA: TGTGCCAGTAGTAGCTCGGAGTGGGAGACCCAGTACTTC; D gene: -; V gene: TRBV19; J gene: TRBJ2-5; clone size: few
CDR3 protein: CASSLRYNTEAFF; CDR3 DNA: TGTGCCAGCAGCTTACGCTATAACACTGAAGCTTTCTTT; D gene: -; V gene: TRBV5-8; J gene: TRBJ1-1; clone size: -
CDR3 protein: CASSFFEETQYF; CDR3 DNA: TGTGCCAGCAGCTTCTTCGAAGAGACCCAGTACTTC; D gene: -; V gene: TRBV5-4; J gene: TRBJ2-5; clone size: -
CDR3 protein: CASTTDKNTEAFF; CDR3 DNA: TGTGCCAGCACGACGGACAAGAACACTGAAGCTTTCTTT; D gene: -; V gene: TRBV5-8; J gene: TRBJ1-1; clone size: -
CDR3 protein: CASSPRTRRSEQFF; CDR3 DNA: TGTGCCAGCAGCCCCCGGACTAGGAGGAGTGAGCAGTTCTTC; D gene: TRBD2; V gene: TRBV7-2; J gene: TRBJ2-1; clone size: -
CDR3 protein: CASSLGLPSYNEQFF; CDR3 DNA: TGTGCCAGCAGCTTGGGGCTGCCCTCCTACAATGAGCAGTTCTTC; D gene: -; V gene: TRBV7-2; J gene: TRBJ2-1; clone size: -
CDR3 protein: CASSQATGGGTQYF; CDR3 DNA: TGCGCCAGCAGCCAAGCAACGGGAGGAGGTACGCAGTATTTT; D gene: TRBD2; V gene: TRBV4-3; J gene: TRBJ2-3; clone size: few
CDR3 protein: CAISGGPLETEAFF; CDR3 DNA: TGTGCCATCAGTGGGGGCCCTTTAGAGACTGAAGCTTTCTTT; D gene: -; V gene: TRBV10-3; J gene: TRBJ1-1; clone size: -
CDR3 protein: CAWSPQSNTIYF; CDR3 DNA: TGTGCCTGGAGTCCCCAGTCCAACACCATATATTTT; D gene: -; V gene: TRBV30; J gene: TRBJ1-3; clone size: once
CDR3 protein: CASSPTGIEQYF; CDR3 DNA: TGTGCCAGTAGTCCGACAGGGATCGAGCAGTACTTC; D gene: TRBD1; V gene: TRBV19; J gene: TRBJ2-7; clone size: few
CDR3 protein: CASSLAAGRVSYEQYF; CDR3 DNA: TGTGCCAGCAGCTTAGCGGCGGGACGGGTTTCCTACGAGCAGTACTTC; D gene: -; V gene: TRBV7-8; J gene: TRBJ2-7; clone size: -
CDR3 protein: CASSLAERDTNTEAFF; CDR3 DNA: TGTGCCAGCAGCTTGGCTGAAAGGGACACCAACACTGAAGCTTTCTTT; D gene: -; V gene: TRBV5-5; J gene: TRBJ1-1; clone size: once
CDR3 protein: CASNRGSYTGELFF; CDR3 DNA: TGTGCCAGCAACAGGGGGAGTTACACCGGGGAGCTGTTTTTT; D gene: TRBD1; V gene: TRBV6-5; J gene: TRBJ2-2; clone size: once
CDR3 protein: CASSIPTSGKVANSYNEQFF; CDR3 DNA: TGTGCCAGCAGCATCCCGACTAGCGGGAAGGTGGCGAACTCCTACAATGAGCAGTTCTTC; D gene: TRBD2; V gene: TRBV7-8; J gene: TRBJ2-1; clone size: -
CDR3 protein: CASSIRTGGRAGELFF; CDR3 DNA: TGTGCCAGTAGTATTCGGACAGGGGGGAGGGCCGGGGAGCTGTTTTTT; D gene: TRBD1; V gene: TRBV19; J gene: TRBJ2-2; clone size: -
CDR3 protein: CASSPRQADSTEAFF; CDR3 DNA: TGTGCCAGCAGCCCGCGACAGGCGGATAGCACTGAAGCTTTCTTT; D gene: -; V gene: TRBV9; J gene: TRBJ1-1; clone size: -
CDR3 protein: CASSPDRGLDEQYF; CDR3 DNA: TGTGCCAGCAGCCCGGACAGGGGGCTCGACGAGCAGTACTTC; D gene: TRBD1; V gene: TRBV28; J gene: TRBJ2-7; clone size: many
CDR3 protein: CASSLDRSGETQYF; CDR3 DNA: TGCGCCAGCAGCTTGGACAGGTCCGGGGAGACCCAGTACTTC; D gene: -; V gene: TRBV5-1; J gene: TRBJ2-5; clone size: -
CDR3 protein: CASSLPLAGLPYNEQFF; CDR3 DNA: TGTGCCAGCAGCTTACCCTTAGCGGGACTGCCGTACAATGAGCAGTTCTTC; D gene: TRBD2; V gene: TRBV7-2; J gene: TRBJ2-1; clone size: -
CDR3 protein: CASSYPPRGYTF; CDR3 DNA: TGTGCCAGCAGTTACCCCCCCCGGGGCTACACCTTC; D gene: -; V gene: TRBV6-5; J gene: TRBJ1-2; clone size: once
CDR3 protein: CATTPGAVSTDTQYF; CDR3 DNA: TGTGCCACCACTCCGGGAGCGGTCAGCACAGATACGCAGTATTTT; D gene: -; V gene: TRBV24-1; J gene: TRBJ2-3; clone size: -
CDR3 protein: CASSFGTSGGVTDTQYF; CDR3 DNA: TGCGCCAGCAGCTTCGGGACTAGCGGGGGAGTCACAGATACGCAGTATTTT; D gene: TRBD2; V gene: TRBV5-1; J gene: TRBJ2-3; clone size: -
CDR3 protein: CASSLDRGYQETQYF; CDR3 DNA: TGTGCCAGCAGCTTAGACAGGGGGTACCAAGAGACCCAGTACTTC; D gene: TRBD1; V gene: TRBV7-9; J gene: TRBJ2-5; clone size: -
CDR3 protein: CASRDNYNSPLHF; CDR3 DNA: TGTGCCAGCAGGGACAACTATAATTCACCCCTCCACTTT; D gene: -; V gene: TRBV27; J gene: TRBJ1-6; clone size: -
CDR3 protein: CASSLTQGDTEAFF; CDR3 DNA: TGCGCCAGCAGCTTGACACAGGGTGACACTGAAGCTTTCTTT; D gene: -; V gene: TRBV5-1; J gene: TRBJ1-1; clone size: -